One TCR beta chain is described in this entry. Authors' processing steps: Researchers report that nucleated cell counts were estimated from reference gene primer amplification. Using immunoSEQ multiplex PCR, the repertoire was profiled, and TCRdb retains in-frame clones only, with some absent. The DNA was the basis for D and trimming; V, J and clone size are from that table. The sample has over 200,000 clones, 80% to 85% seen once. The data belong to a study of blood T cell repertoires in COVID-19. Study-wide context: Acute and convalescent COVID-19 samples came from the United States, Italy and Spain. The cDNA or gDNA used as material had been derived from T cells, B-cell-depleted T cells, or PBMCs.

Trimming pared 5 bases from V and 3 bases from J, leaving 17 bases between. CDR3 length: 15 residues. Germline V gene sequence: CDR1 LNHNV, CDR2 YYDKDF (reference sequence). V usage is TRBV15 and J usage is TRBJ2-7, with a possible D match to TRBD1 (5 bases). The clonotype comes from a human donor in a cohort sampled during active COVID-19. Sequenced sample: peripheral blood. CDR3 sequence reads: CATSQGRGLGYEQYF. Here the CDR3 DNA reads TGTGCCACCAGCCAGGGTCGCGGCCTCGGCTACGAGCAGTACTTC.